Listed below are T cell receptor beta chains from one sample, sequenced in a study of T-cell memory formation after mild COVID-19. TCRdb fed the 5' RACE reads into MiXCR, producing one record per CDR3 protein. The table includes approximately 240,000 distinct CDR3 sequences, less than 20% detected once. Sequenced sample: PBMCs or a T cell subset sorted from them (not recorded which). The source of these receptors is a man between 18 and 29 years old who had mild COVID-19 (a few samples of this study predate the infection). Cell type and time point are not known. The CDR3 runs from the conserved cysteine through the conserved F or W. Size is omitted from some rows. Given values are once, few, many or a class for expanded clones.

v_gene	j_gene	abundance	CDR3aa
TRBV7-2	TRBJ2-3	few	CASSFSKADTQYF
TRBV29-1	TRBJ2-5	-	CSVAPRPGPETQYF
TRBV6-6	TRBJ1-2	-	CASSDGGSAYGYTF
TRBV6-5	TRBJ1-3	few	CASRGGNTIYF
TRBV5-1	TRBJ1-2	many	CASSLAVQGHGYTF
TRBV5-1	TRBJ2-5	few	CASSLVPRDPTQYF
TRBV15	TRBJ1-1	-	CATSPRGGTEAFF
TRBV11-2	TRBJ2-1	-	CASSLVDHRFQFF
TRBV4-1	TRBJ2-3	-	CASSQVDTDTQYF
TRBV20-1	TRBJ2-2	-	CSARAGAGELFF
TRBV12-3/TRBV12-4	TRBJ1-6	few	CASSLEQGIGALDSPLHF
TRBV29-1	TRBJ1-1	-	CSVELGRGTEAFF
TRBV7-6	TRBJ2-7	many	CASSLWGGSSYEQYF
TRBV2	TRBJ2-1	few	CASSEGLEQFF
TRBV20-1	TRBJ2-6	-	CSASGSVISGANVLTF
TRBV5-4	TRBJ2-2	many	CASNTDYNTGELFF
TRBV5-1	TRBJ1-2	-	CASSLAYLTQGRGGYTF
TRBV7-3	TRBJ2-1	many	CASSLGTSGYNEQFF
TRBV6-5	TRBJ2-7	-	CASSYAGPGEQYF
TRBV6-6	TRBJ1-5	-	CASSYGGYSNQPQHF
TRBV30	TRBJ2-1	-	CAVGQASSYNEQFF
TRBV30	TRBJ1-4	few	CAWSLTEKLFF
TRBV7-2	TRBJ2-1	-	CASSLGGGGADEQFF
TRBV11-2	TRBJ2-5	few	CASRLAGNQETQYF
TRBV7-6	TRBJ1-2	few	CASSPLEGPNYGYTF
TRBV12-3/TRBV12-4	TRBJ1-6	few	CASRSGWSSPLHF
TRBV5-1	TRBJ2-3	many	CASSLDVQETDTQYF
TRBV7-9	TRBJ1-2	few	CASSSWGGASDGYTF
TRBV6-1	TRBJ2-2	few	CASSVRAGLSTGELFF
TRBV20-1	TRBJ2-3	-	CSARDLRYTDTQYF
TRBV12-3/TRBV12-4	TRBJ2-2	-	CASSLIRDSGELFF
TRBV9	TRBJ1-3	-	CASSVGGGPGNTIYF
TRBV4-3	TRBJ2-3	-	CASSHKWGGSDTQYF
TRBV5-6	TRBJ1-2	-	CASSLARQGGYGYTF
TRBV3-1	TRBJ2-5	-	CASSQEKWGRETQYF
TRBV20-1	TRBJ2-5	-	CSARRTSPQETQYF
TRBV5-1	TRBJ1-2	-	CASSKDIYGYTF
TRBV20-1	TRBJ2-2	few	CSARVPGQGRSTGELFF
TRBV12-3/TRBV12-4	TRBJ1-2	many	CASSLGSPRGWGYTF
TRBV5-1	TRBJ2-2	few	CASSGGAANTGELFF
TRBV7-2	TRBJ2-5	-	CASSPTGRRVPGETQYF
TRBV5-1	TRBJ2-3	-	CASSLGRVSTDTQYF